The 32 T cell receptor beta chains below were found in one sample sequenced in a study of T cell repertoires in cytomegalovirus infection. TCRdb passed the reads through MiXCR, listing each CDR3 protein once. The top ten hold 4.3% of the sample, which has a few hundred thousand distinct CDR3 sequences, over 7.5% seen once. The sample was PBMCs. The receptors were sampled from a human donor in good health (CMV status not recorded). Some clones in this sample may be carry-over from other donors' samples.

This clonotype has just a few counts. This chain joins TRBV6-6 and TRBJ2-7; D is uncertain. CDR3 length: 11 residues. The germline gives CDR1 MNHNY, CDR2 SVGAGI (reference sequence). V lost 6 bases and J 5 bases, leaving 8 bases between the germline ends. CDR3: CASSTPNEQYF. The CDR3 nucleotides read TGTGCCAGCAGCACCCCTAACGAGCAGTACTTC.

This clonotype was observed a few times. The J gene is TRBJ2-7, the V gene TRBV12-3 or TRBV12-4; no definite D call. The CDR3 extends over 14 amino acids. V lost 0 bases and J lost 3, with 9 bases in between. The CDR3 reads CASSLAKGYYEQYF. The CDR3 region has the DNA TGTGCCAGCAGTTTAGCGAAGGGCTACTACGAGCAGTACTTC.

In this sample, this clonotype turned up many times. The CDR3 loop reads CASSLGGQGVYEQYF. The CDR3 DNA reads as TGTGCCAGCAGTTTGGGGGGACAGGGAGTCTACGAGCAGTACTTC. This sequence joins TRBV28 and TRBJ2-7, with 9 bases fitting TRBD1. The trim removed 3 bases at V and 3 bases at J, leaving 6 bases unmatched. The germline CDR1 and CDR2 sequences are MDHEN and SYDVKM. The CDR3 sequence is 15 residues long.

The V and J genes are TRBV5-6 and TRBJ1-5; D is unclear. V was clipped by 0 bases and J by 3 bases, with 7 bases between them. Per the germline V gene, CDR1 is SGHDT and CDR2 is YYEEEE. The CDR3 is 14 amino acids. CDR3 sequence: CASSLGVINQPQHF. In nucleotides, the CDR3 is TGTGCCAGCAGCTTGGGAGTAATCAATCAGCCCCAGCATTTT.

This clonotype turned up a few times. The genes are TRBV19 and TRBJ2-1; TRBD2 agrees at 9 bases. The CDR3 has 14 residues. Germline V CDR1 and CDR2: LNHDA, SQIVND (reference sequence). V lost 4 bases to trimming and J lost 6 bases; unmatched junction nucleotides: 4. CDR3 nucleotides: TGTGCCAGTAGTAGCGGGGGGGCTCTCAATGAGCAGTTCTTC. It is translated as CASSSGGALNEQFF.

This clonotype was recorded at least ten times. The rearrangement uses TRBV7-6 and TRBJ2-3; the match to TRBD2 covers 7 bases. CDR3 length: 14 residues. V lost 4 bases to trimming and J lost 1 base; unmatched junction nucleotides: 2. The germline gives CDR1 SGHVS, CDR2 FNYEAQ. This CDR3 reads CASSYGLGTDTQYF. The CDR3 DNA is TGTGCCAGCAGCTACGGACTAGGCACAGATACGCAGTATTTT.

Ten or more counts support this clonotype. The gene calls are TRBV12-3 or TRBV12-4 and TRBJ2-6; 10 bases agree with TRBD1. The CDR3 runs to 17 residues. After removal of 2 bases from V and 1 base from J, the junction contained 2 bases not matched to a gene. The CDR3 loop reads CASSLWGQGSGANVLTF. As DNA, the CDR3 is TGTGCCAGCAGTTTATGGGGACAGGGGTCTGGGGCCAACGTCCTGACTTTC.

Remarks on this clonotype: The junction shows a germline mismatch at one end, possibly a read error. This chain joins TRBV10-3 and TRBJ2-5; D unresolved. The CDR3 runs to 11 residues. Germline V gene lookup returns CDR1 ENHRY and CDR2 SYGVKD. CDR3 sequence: CAISESYSRFF. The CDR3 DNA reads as TGTGCCATCAGTGAGTCGTATAGCCGATTCTTC.

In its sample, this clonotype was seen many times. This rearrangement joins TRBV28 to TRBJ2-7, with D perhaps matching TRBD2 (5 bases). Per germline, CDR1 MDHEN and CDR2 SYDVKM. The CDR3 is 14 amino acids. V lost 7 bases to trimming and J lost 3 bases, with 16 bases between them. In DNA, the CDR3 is TGTGCCAGCATCAATGGAGGTCCTGGCTACGAGCAGTACTTC. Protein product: CASINGGPGYEQYF.

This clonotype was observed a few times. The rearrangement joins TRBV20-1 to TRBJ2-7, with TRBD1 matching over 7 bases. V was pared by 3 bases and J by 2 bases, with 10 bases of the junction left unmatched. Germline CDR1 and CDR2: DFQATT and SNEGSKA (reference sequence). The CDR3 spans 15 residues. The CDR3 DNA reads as TGCAGTGCTAGCCGTTCAGGGGGAACTGCCTACGAGCAGTACTTC. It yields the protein CSASRSGGTAYEQYF.

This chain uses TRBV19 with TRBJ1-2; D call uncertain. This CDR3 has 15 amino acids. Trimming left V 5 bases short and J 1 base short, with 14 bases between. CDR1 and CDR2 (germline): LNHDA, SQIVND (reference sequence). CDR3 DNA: TGTGCCAGTAGTCGGTTGGGAGCGGGTAACTATGGCTACACCTTC. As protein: CASSRLGAGNYGYTF.

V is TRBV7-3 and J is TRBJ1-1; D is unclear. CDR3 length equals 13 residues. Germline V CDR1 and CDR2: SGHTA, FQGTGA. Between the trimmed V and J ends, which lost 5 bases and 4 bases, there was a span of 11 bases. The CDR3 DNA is TGTGCCAGCAGCCCGGACCACAGCACTGAAGCTTTCTTT. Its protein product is CASSPDHSTEAFF.

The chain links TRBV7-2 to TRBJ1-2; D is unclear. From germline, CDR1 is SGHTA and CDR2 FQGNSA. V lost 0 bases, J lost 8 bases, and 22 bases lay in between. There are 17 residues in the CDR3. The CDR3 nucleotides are TGTGCCAGCAGCTTAGCTTCCCCCACCTGGAGGGCTGAGGGCTACACCTTC. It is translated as CASSLASPTWRAEGYTF.

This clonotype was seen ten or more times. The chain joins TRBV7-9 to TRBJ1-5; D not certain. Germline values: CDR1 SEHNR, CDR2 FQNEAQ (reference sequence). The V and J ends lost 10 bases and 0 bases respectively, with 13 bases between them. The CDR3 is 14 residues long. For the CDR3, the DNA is TGTGCCATCGACCGAGTCAATAGCAATCAGCCCCAGCATTTT. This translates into CAIDRVNSNQPQHF.

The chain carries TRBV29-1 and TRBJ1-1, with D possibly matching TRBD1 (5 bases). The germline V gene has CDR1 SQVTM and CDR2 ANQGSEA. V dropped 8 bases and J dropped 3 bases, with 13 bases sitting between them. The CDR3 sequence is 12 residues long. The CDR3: CSIWGGDTEAFF. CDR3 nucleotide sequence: TGCAGCATCTGGGGGGGTGACACTGAAGCTTTCTTT.

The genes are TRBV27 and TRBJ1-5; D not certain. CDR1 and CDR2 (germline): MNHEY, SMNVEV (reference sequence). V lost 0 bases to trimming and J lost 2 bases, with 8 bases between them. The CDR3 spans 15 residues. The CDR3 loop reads CASSLSGVRNQPQHF. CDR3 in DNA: TGTGCCAGCAGTTTATCGGGTGTCCGCAATCAGCCCCAGCATTTT.

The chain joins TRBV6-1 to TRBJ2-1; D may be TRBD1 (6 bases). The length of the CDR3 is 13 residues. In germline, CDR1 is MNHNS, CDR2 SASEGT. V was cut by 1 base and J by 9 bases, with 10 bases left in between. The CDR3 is CASSEGGPGEQFF. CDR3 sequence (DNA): TGTGCCAGCAGTGAAGGGGGGCCGGGTGAGCAGTTCTTC.

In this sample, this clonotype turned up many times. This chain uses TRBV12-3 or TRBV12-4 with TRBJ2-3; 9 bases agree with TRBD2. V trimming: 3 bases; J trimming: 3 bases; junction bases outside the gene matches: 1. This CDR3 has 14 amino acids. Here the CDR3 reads CASSLGLATDTQYF. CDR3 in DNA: TGTGCCAGCAGTTTGGGACTAGCAACAGATACGCAGTATTTT.

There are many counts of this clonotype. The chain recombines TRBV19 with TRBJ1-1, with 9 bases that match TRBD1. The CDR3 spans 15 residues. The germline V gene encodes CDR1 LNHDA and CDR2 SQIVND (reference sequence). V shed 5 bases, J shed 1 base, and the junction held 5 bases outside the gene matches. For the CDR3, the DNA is TGTGCCAGTAGTGAACAGGGGGCCGGGAACACTGAAGCTTTCTTT. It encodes CASSEQGAGNTEAFF.

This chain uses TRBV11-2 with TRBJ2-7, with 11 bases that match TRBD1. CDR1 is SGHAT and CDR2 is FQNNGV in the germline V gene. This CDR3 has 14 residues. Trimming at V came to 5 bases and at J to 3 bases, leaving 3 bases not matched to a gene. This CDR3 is CASSVGQGDYEQYF. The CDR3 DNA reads TGTGCCAGCAGCGTGGGACAGGGGGACTACGAGCAGTACTTC.

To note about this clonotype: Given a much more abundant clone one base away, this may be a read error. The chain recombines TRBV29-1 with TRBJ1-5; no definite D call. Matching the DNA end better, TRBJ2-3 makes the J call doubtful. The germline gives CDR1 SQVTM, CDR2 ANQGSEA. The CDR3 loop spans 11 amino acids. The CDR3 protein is CSDEEARLQYF. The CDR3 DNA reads TGCAGCGATGAAGAGGCGAGACTTCAGTATTTT.

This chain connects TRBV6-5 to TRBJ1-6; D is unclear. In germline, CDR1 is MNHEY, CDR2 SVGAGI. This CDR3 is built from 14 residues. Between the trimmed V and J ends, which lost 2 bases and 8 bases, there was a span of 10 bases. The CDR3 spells CASSYTESHSPLHF. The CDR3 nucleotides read TGTGCCAGCAGTTACACAGAAAGCCATTCACCCCTCCACTTT.

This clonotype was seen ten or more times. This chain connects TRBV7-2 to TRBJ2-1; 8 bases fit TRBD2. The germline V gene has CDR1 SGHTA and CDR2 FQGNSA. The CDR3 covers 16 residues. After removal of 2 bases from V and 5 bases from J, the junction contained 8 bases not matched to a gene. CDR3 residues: CASSLNGLASDNEQFF. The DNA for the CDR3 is TGTGCCAGCAGCTTAAACGGACTAGCAAGCGACAATGAGCAGTTCTTC.

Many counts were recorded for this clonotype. This chain's CDR3 is CASSFQGVAEAFF. The CDR3 region has the DNA TGTGCCAGCAGTTTTCAGGGGGTTGCTGAAGCTTTCTTT. The chain uses TRBV28 and TRBJ1-1; 7 bases fit TRBD1. The CDR3 has 13 amino acids. V was clipped by 3 bases and J by 6 bases; unmatched bases: 4. CDR1 is MDHEN and CDR2 is SYDVKM in the germline V gene.

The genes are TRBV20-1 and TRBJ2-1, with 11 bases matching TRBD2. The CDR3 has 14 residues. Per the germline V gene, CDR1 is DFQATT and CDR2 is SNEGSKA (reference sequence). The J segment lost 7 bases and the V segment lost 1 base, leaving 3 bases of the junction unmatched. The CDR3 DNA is TGCAGTGCTAGAGGACTAGCGGGAATGAATGAGCAGTTCTTC. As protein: CSARGLAGMNEQFF.

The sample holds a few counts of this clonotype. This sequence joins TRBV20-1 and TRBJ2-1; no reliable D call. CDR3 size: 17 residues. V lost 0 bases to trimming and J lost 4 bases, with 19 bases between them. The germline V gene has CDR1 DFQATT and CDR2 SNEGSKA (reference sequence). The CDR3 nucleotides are TGCAGTGCTAGAGATGGAACGGGCCTCCCTTATTACAATGAGCAGTTCTTC. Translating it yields CSARDGTGLPYYNEQFF.

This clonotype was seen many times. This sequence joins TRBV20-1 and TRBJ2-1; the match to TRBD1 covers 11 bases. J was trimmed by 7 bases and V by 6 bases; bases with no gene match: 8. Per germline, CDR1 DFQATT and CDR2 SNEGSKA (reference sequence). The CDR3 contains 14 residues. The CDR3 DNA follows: TGCAGTGCCTTCCCCGGGACAGGGGGAAATGAGCAGTTCTTC. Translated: CSAFPGTGGNEQFF.

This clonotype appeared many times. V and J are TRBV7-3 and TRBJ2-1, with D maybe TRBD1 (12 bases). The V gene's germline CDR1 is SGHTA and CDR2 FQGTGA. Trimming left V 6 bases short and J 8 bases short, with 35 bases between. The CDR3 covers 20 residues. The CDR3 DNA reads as TGTGCCAGCAGTCCAGAGGGACAGGGGGCGAGACTAGCGGGATCCCATGAGCAGTTCTTC. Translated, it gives CASSPEGQGARLAGSHEQFF.

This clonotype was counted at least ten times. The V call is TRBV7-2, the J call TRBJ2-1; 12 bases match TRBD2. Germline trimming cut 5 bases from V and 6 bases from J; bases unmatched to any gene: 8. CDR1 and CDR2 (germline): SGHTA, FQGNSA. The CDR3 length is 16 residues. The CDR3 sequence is CASSVTLAGGRNEQFF. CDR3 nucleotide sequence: TGTGCCAGCAGCGTAACGCTAGCGGGAGGGCGCAATGAGCAGTTCTTC.

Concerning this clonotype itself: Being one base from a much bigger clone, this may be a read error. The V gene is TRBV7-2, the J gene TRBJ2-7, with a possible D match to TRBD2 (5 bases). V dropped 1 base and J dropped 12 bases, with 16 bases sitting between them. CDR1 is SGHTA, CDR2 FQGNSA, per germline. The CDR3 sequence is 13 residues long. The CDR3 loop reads CASSLDRFRAAYF. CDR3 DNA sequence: TGTGCCAGCAGCTTAGACAGATTTCGAGCGGCGTACTTC.

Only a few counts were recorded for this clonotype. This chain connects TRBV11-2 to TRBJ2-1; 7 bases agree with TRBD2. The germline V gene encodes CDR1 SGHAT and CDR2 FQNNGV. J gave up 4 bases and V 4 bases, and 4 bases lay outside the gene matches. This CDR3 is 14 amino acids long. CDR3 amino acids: CASSSGGLYNEQFF. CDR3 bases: TGTGCCAGCAGCTCGGGGGGTTTGTACAATGAGCAGTTCTTC. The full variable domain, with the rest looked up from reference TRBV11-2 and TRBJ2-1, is EAGVAQSPRYKIIEKRQSVAFWCNPISGHATLYWYQQILGQGPKLLIQFQNNGVVDDSQLPKDRFSAERLKGVDSTLKIQPAKLEDSAVYLCASSSGGLYNEQFFGPGTRLTVL.

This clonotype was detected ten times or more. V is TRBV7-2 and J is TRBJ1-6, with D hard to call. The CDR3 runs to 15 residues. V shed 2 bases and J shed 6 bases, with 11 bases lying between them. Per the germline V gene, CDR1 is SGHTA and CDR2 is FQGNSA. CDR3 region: CASSLMGSINSPLHF. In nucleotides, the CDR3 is TGTGCCAGCAGCTTAATGGGGTCGATTAATTCACCCCTCCACTTT.